The 11 T cell receptor beta chains given below trace back to one sample, sequenced in a study of shared clonotypes between healthy human individuals. The protocol was immunoSEQ multiplex PCR, while the TCRdb copy is restricted to in-frame clones and leaves out a portion. This table has around 2.5 million clones, approximately 93% appearing once. The sequenced material came from naive CD4+ T cells from PBMCs. Described subset: CD45RA+ positively selected. The receptors derive from a man between 18 and 29 years old in good health. Some clones in this sample may be carry-over from other donors' samples.

This sequence joins TRBV27 and TRBJ2-5; 10 bases line up with TRBD2. From germline, CDR1 is MNHEY and CDR2 SMNVEV (reference sequence). The length of the CDR3 is 15 residues. J lost 2 bases, V lost 4 bases, and 4 bases had no gene match. The CDR3 loop reads CASSSQLAGQETQYF. Written as DNA, the CDR3 is TGTGCCAGCAGTTCGCAACTAGCGGGGCAAGAGACCCAGTACTTC.

V gene TRBV6-1 combines with J gene TRBJ1-3; the D gene is possibly TRBD1 (5 bases). The germline V and J ends were trimmed by 5 bases and 2 bases, with 10 bases remaining between them. Germline V CDR1 and CDR2: MNHNS, SASEGT. This CDR3 comprises 14 residues. The DNA of the CDR3 is TGTGCCAGCAGTACTCGGGACGCTGGAAACACCATATATTTT. Its translation is CASSTRDAGNTIYF.

This clone was observed once. V gene TRBV6-5 combines with J gene TRBJ1-2, with D tentatively TRBD1 (5 bases). Germline V lookup: CDR1 MNHEY, CDR2 SVGAGI. This CDR3 comprises 14 residues. Trimming removed 4 bases at V and 3 bases at J, with 12 bases between. The CDR3 is CASSSQTAYYGYTF. CDR3 DNA sequence: TGTGCCAGCAGTTCTCAGACAGCCTACTATGGCTACACCTTC.

V gene TRBV5-1 combines with J gene TRBJ2-6, with D uncertain. The CDR3 covers 12 residues. CDR1 is SGHRS and CDR2 is YFSETQ in the germline V gene. V was shortened by 7 bases and J by 6 bases, with 8 bases between the two germline ends. The CDR3 is CASRQEANVLTF. DNA for the CDR3: TGCGCCAGCCGGCAGGAGGCCAACGTCCTGACTTTC.

This clone was seen just once. The rearrangement joins TRBV2 to TRBJ1-5; D gene ambiguous. Trimming cost V 3 bases and J 1 base, with 10 bases left between them. CDR3 length: 15 residues. Looked up from germline, CDR1 is SNHLY and CDR2 is FYNNEI. The CDR3 protein is CASSDYLGSNQPQHF. The DNA of the CDR3 is TGTGCCAGCAGTGATTACCTCGGCAGCAATCAGCCCCAGCATTTT.

The genes are TRBV9 and TRBJ1-1; tentative D call: TRBD1 (6 bases). Germline V gene lookup returns CDR1 SGDLS and CDR2 YYNGEE. CDR3 length: 14 amino acids. V was trimmed by 2 bases and J by 4 bases, leaving 12 bases between them. CDR3 sequence (DNA): TGTGCCAGCAGCGTTGGGGGGGCAGTCACTGAAGCTTTCTTT. Protein: CASSVGGAVTEAFF. The whole variable domain, remainder taken from reference TRBV9 and TRBJ1-1, is DSGVTQTPKHLITATGQRVTLRCSPRSGDLSVYWYQQSLDQGLQFLIQYYNGEERAKGNILERFSAQQFPDLHSELNLSSLELGDSALYFCASSVGGAVTEAFFGQGTRLTVV.

This rearrangement joins TRBV18 to TRBJ2-1; D perhaps matches TRBD1 (5 bases). V was shortened by 1 base and J by 9 bases, with 13 bases between the two germline ends. The CDR3 runs 14 residues. The germline V gene has CDR1 KGHSH and CDR2 LQKENI. CDR3 region: CASSPLSRESEQFF. The CDR3 DNA follows: TGTGCCAGCTCACCACTGAGCAGGGAAAGTGAGCAGTTCTTC. Based on the CDR3 plus reference TRBV18 and TRBJ2-1, the full variable domain is NAGVMQNPRHLVRRRGQEARLRCSPMKGHSHVYWYRQLPEEGLKFMVYLQKENIIDESGMPKERFSAEFPKEGPSILRIQQVVRGDSAAYFCASSPLSRESEQFFGPGTRLTVL.

This clone was observed once. This sequence joins TRBV5-1 and TRBJ1-1; 9 bases line up with TRBD1. Germline assignment: CDR1 SGHRS and CDR2 YFSETQ. The CDR3 contains 16 residues. The junction had 6 bases not matched to a gene; V was cut back by 0 bases and J by 3 bases. CDR3 in DNA: TGCGCCAGCAGCTTGGGGCCGGGACAGGGAGACACTGAAGCTTTCTTT. This gives the protein CASSLGPGQGDTEAFF.

The chain links TRBV4-1 to TRBJ2-5; D might be TRBD2 (6 bases). The CDR3 runs to 13 residues. In germline, CDR1 is MGHRA, CDR2 YSYEKL. The germline V and J ends were trimmed by 1 base and 7 bases, with 10 bases remaining between them. The CDR3 sequence: CASSQALAGTQYF. CDR3 DNA sequence: TGCGCCAGCAGCCAAGCACTAGCTGGGACCCAGTACTTC.

The genes are TRBV7-6 and TRBJ1-1; no clear D. Germline V CDR1 and CDR2: SGHVS, FNYEAQ. Trimming removed 0 bases at V and 2 bases at J, with 10 bases between. The CDR3 totals 15 residues. CDR3 DNA: TGTGCCAGCAGCTTAGCAGGCTCCGTTAACACTGAAGCTTTCTTT. It encodes CASSLAGSVNTEAFF.

The chain couples TRBV30 to TRBJ2-1; 12 nucleotides align to TRBD2. There are 16 residues in the CDR3. V was pared by 2 bases and J by 6 bases, with 8 bases of the junction left unmatched. CDR1 is GTSNPN and CDR2 is SVGIG in the germline V gene (reference sequence). DNA of the CDR3: TGTGCCTGGAGTCCTGGACTAGCGGGGACTCTCAATGAGCAGTTCTTC. It translates to CAWSPGLAGTLNEQFF.